Below, 30 T cell receptor beta chains from the same sample are listed, as sequenced in a study of blood T cell repertoires in COVID-19. Generated by immunoSEQ multiplex PCR, the TCRdb table keeps only in-frame clones and is missing some. The sample carries fewer than 130,000 clones, about 85% recorded once. Sequencing input: peripheral blood. Receptor source: a human donor in a cohort sampled during active COVID-19.

The chain joins TRBV6-5 to TRBJ1-6; the D gene is possibly TRBD1 (6 bases). V lost 6 bases and J 13 bases, leaving 22 bases between the germline ends. Germline CDR1 and CDR2: MNHEY and SVGAGI. The CDR3 totals 15 residues. Written as DNA, the CDR3 is TGTGCCAGCAGGCGGACAGTCGATGGGGAGTCTCCCCTCCACTTT. Translation: CASRRTVDGESPLHF.

V and J are TRBV2 and TRBJ1-3; D is possibly TRBD1 (6 bases). Germline V gene lookup returns CDR1 SNHLY and CDR2 FYNNEI. The CDR3 extends over 16 amino acids. The V end was cut by 4 bases, the J end by 0 bases, with 13 bases between. The CDR3 region has the DNA TGTGCCAGCAGTGCGGGACACATAAACTCTGGAAACACCATATATTTT. This gives the protein CASSAGHINSGNTIYF. Full variable domain (remainder filled in from reference TRBV2 and TRBJ1-3): EPEVTQTPSHQVTQMGQEVILRCVPISNHLYFYWYRQILGQKVEFLVSFYNNEISEKSEIFDDQFSVERPDGSNFTLKIRSTKLEDSAMYFCASSAGHINSGNTIYFGEGSWLTVV.

The V and J genes are TRBV12-3 or TRBV12-4 and TRBJ1-2; tentative D call: TRBD1 (5 bases). The CDR3 has 13 amino acids. V lost 6 bases and J lost 3, with 11 bases in between. This chain's CDR3 is CASSFRGHYGYTF. The CDR3, as DNA: TGTGCCAGCAGCTTTAGGGGTCACTATGGCTACACCTTC.

V gene TRBV5-8 combines with J gene TRBJ1-1, with a possible D match to TRBD1 (5 bases). Germline V gene lookup returns CDR1 SGHTS and CDR2 YDEGEE. This CDR3 spans 13 amino acids. Trimming pared 1 base from V and 3 bases from J, leaving 7 bases between. The DNA for the CDR3 is TGTGCCAGCAGCTTGCAAGGGGACACTGAAGCTTTCTTT. Amino acids: CASSLQGDTEAFF.

The chain uses TRBV5-1 and TRBJ1-3, with TRBD1 as a possible D gene (5 bases). V lost 0 bases, J lost 2 bases, and 6 bases lay in between. Germline loops: CDR1 SGHRS, CDR2 YFSETQ. The CDR3 has 14 residues. CDR3 region: CASSLGRAGNTIYF. DNA of the CDR3: TGCGCCAGCAGCTTGGGCAGGGCTGGAAACACCATATATTTT.

J is TRBJ1-1 and V is TRBV12-5, with D unresolved. The V end was cut by 1 base, the J end by 8 bases, with 8 bases between. The CDR3 consists of 12 residues. Germline CDR1 and CDR2: LGHNT and FRNRAP. Here the CDR3 reads CASGLGGAEAFF. The CDR3 coding sequence is TGTGCTAGTGGTTTGGGGGGAGCAGAAGCTTTCTTT.

The J gene is TRBJ1-2, the V gene TRBV5-1; a weak D match, TRBD1 (6 bases). V lost 6 bases, J lost 3 bases, and 15 bases lay in between. Looked up from germline, CDR1 is SGHRS and CDR2 is YFSETQ. The CDR3 spans 14 residues. The CDR3 region has the DNA TGCGCCAGCAACCAGGGGCAAGGGGACTATGGCTACACCTTC. Protein sequence: CASNQGQGDYGYTF.

This sequence joins TRBV3-1 (or the pseudogene TRBV3-2) and TRBJ2-1; a weak D match, TRBD2 (5 bases). V was cut by 1 base and J by 5 bases, with 15 bases left in between. The CDR3 has 16 residues. The germline V gene has CDR1 LGHDT and CDR2 YNNKEL (reference sequence). CDR3 sequence: CASSQGVAPLHNEQFF. The CDR3 nucleotides are TGTGCCAGCAGCCAAGGGGTAGCGCCGCTTCACAATGAGCAGTTCTTC.

The chain has TRBV9 and TRBJ2-1, with D possibly matching TRBD2 (5 bases). The V end lost 3 bases, the J end lost 6 bases, and 19 bases lay between the germline ends. The length of the CDR3 is 16 residues. Germline V CDR1 and CDR2: SGDLS, YYNGEE. CDR3 residues: CASSAPRGQVGNEQFF. The CDR3 nucleotides are TGTGCCAGCAGCGCTCCTCGGGGTCAGGTGGGCAATGAGCAGTTCTTC.

The gene calls are TRBV28 and TRBJ2-4; 7 positions match TRBD1. The germline V gene encodes CDR1 MDHEN and CDR2 SYDVKM. With 5 bases clipped from V and 2 bases from J, the junction kept 9 bases outside the gene matches. This CDR3 has 16 amino acids. The CDR3 nucleotides are TGTGCCAGCAGTCAGCGACAGGGAAGTCCCAAAAACATTCAGTACTTC. Amino acids: CASSQRQGSPKNIQYF.

This clone was observed a handful of times. CDR3 in DNA: TGTGCCAGCACGAGACAGGGGACCACCGGGGAGCTGTTTTTT. As protein: CASTRQGTTGELFF. This chain connects TRBV2 to TRBJ2-2, with TRBD1 matching 8 bases. The V and J ends lost 7 bases and 4 bases, in that order; junction bases with no gene match: 5. The CDR3 has 14 residues. Germline CDR1 and CDR2: SNHLY and FYNNEI.

The chain recombines TRBV13 with TRBJ2-2; D possibly corresponds to TRBD2 (6 bases). V was shortened by 2 bases and J by 0 bases, with 28 bases between the two germline ends. CDR3 length: 22 amino acids. Germline CDR1 reads PRHDT; CDR2 reads FYEKMQ (reference sequence). CDR3 in amino acids: CASSLIGGVFVGGAANTGELFF. Written as DNA, the CDR3 is TGTGCCAGCAGCTTAATCGGCGGGGTTTTTGTGGGGGGAGCGGCGAACACCGGGGAGCTGTTTTTT.

This clone appeared a single time. The CDR3 region has the DNA TGTGCCAGCAGCCAACAATCGCCGGGGAACACCGGGGAGCTGTTTTTT. Amino acids: CASSQQSPGNTGELFF. The J gene is TRBJ2-2, the V gene TRBV7-2; no clear D. The V gene's germline CDR1 is SGHTA and CDR2 FQGNSA. There are 16 residues in the CDR3. Trimming stripped 5 bases from V and 1 base from J, with 14 bases between.

The rearrangement joins TRBV18 to TRBJ1-2, with a possible D match to TRBD1 (6 bases). Germline V gene sequence: CDR1 KGHSH, CDR2 LQKENI. V lost 2 bases and J 7 bases, leaving 17 bases between the germline ends. CDR3 length: 15 amino acids. CDR3 coding DNA: TGTGCCAGCTCACCAGGGACACCGGACCTGGTTGGCTACACCTTC. Its translation is CASSPGTPDLVGYTF.

This clone was seen a few times. The gene calls are TRBV4-3 and TRBJ1-3, with a possible D match to TRBD1 (6 bases). CDR1 is LGHNA, CDR2 YSLEER, per germline. The V gene lost 1 base and the J gene lost 3 bases, with 28 bases spanning the gap. This CDR3 has 21 residues. For the CDR3, the DNA is TGCGCCAGCAGCCAAGTAAAGCAGAGCCCAGGGGTAGGGTCTTATGGAAACACCATATATTTT. Amino acids: CASSQVKQSPGVGSYGNTIYF.

This chain links TRBV7-3 with TRBJ2-2, with D possibly TRBD1 on 5 matching bases. The CDR3 is 12 amino acids. The germline V gene encodes CDR1 SGHTA and CDR2 FQGTGA. The V end lost 5 bases, the J end lost 7 bases, and 8 bases lay between the germline ends. CDR3 nucleotide sequence: TGTGCCAGCAGCCCCCAGGGCGGGGAGCTGTTTTTT. Its translation is CASSPQGGELFF.

The chain carries TRBV7-2 and TRBJ2-7, with TRBD2 identical over 11 bases. In germline, CDR1 is SGHTA, CDR2 FQGNSA. V dropped 2 bases and J dropped 1; count of bases not matched to a gene: 1. The CDR3 contains 15 residues. The CDR3 nucleotides are TGTGCCAGCAGCTTACTAGCGGGAGGTTCCTACGAGCAGTACTTC. Translation gives CASSLLAGGSYEQYF.

This chain links TRBV28 with TRBJ2-3; 15 positions match TRBD2. J gave up 2 bases and V 6 bases, and 12 bases lay outside the gene matches. Germline V gene sequence: CDR1 MDHEN, CDR2 SYDVKM. There are 19 residues in the CDR3. The CDR3 sequence: CASRGAGLAGGPPTDTQYF. For the CDR3, the DNA is TGTGCCAGCAGGGGGGCCGGACTAGCGGGAGGGCCCCCCACAGATACGCAGTATTTT.

The chain employs TRBV19 and TRBJ1-5, with D possibly TRBD1 on 6 matching bases. With 3 bases removed from V and 1 base from J, the gap between germline ends came to 16 bases. The CDR3 is 17 residues long. Germline CDR1 and CDR2: LNHDA and SQIVND (reference sequence). CDR3 sequence (DNA): TGTGCCAGTAGTATCCACTCATCAGGGGTGAGCAATCAGCCCCAGCATTTT. Its protein product is CASSIHSSGVSNQPQHF.

The chain employs TRBV29-1 and TRBJ2-3, with 10 bases lining up with TRBD2. Looked up from germline, CDR1 is SQVTM and CDR2 is ANQGSEA. The CDR3 sequence is 15 residues long. With V trimmed by 6 bases and J by 5 bases, 11 bases remained unmatched. CDR3 residues: CSVRKREGPEDTQYF. As DNA, the CDR3 is TGCAGCGTGAGGAAGCGGGAGGGCCCGGAAGATACGCAGTATTTT.

V is TRBV6-1 and J is TRBJ2-3, with D maybe TRBD2 (5 bases). CDR1 and CDR2 from the germline V gene are MNHNS and SASEGT. The CDR3 consists of 14 residues. Trimming removed 2 bases at V and 5 bases at J, with 11 bases between. This CDR3 is CASSEPGLGDTQYF. The CDR3 DNA is TGTGCCAGCAGTGAACCAGGACTGGGAGATACGCAGTATTTT.

V usage is TRBV21-1 and J usage is TRBJ2-5; TRBD2 reflects the table's D call only, with no check against the DNA. TRBV21-1 is shown as a pseudogene. This CDR3 spans 22 amino acids. The CDR3 nucleotides are TGTGCCAGCAGAACCGGGACAGGGGGTTTGGTGGGACTAGCGGACCTAGAAGAGACCCAGTACTTC. Amino acid sequence: CASRTGTGGLVGLADLEETQYF.

The gene calls are TRBV5-1 and TRBJ2-2; 7 bases fit TRBD1. The CDR3 runs 15 residues. J was trimmed by 7 bases and V by 7 bases; bases with no gene match: 13. Germline V gene sequence: CDR1 SGHRS, CDR2 YFSETQ. The CDR3 nucleotides are TGCGCCAGCGCGCCATTACCGACAGGGTTCGGGGAGCTGTTTTTT. Translated: CASAPLPTGFGELFF.

The genes are TRBV7-2 and TRBJ2-4, with D possibly matching TRBD1 (6 bases). CDR3 length: 13 residues. The V gene lost 2 bases and the J gene lost 8 bases, with 10 bases spanning the gap. Germline CDR1 reads SGHTA; CDR2 reads FQGNSA. The CDR3: CASSLTGRDIQYF. CDR3 coding DNA: TGTGCCAGCAGCTTAACAGGGAGAGACATTCAGTACTTC.

The chain combines TRBV7-3 with TRBJ2-3; D is perhaps TRBD1 (6 bases). Germline V gene data show CDR1 as SGHTA and CDR2 as FQGTGA. This CDR3 contains 14 residues. V gave up 1 base and J gave up 1 base, with 6 bases separating them. For the CDR3, the DNA is TGTGCCAGCAGCTTAAGACAGGGCACAGATACGCAGTATTTT. Translation gives CASSLRQGTDTQYF.

This clone was observed a few times. This chain connects TRBV9 to TRBJ1-2; D gene uncertain. The CDR3 length is 14 residues. The V end lost 6 bases, the J end lost 0 bases, and 12 bases lay between the germline ends. From germline, CDR1 is SGDLS and CDR2 YYNGEE. CDR3 amino acids: CASTPGVANYGYTF. Written as DNA, the CDR3 is TGTGCCAGCACCCCCGGAGTAGCTAACTATGGCTACACCTTC.

The CDR3 loop is CASSQGPTGGSSGNTIYF. In nucleotides, the CDR3 is TGCGCCAGCAGCCAAGGACCGACCGGAGGGAGCTCTGGAAACACCATATATTTT. The chain links TRBV4-1 to TRBJ1-3; no clear D gene. The V gene's germline CDR1 is MGHRA and CDR2 YSYEKL. Between the trimmed V and J ends, which lost 1 base and 0 bases, there was a span of 16 bases. CDR3 length: 18 residues.

This chain's CDR3 is CSAVGQGNYGYTF. The CDR3 DNA reads TGCAGCGCCGTTGGACAGGGTAACTATGGCTACACCTTC. The chain links TRBV29-1 to TRBJ1-2, with 8 bases lining up with TRBD1. Looked up from germline, CDR1 is SQVTM and CDR2 is ANQGSEA. This CDR3 has 13 residues. The V and J ends lost 7 bases and 1 base, in that order; junction bases with no gene match: 5.

The chain is built from TRBV2 and TRBJ1-2; 8 nucleotides align to TRBD1. Trimming took 3 bases from V and 2 from J; bases not matched to a gene: 2. CDR3 length equals 14 residues. Germline loops: CDR1 SNHLY, CDR2 FYNNEI. CDR3 sequence (DNA): TGTGCCAGCAGTGACAGGGGGCCAAACTATGGCTACACCTTC. It translates to CASSDRGPNYGYTF.

The V and J genes are TRBV7-8 and TRBJ1-5; D may be TRBD1 (6 bases). The germline CDR1 and CDR2 sequences are SGHVS and FQNEAQ. The CDR3 is made up of 16 amino acids. V was shortened by 5 bases and J by 9 bases, with 23 bases between the two germline ends. CDR3 amino acids: CASSPLQTGIPLPQHF. The DNA for the CDR3 is TGTGCCAGCAGCCCACTTCAAACAGGGATCCCTTTGCCCCAGCATTTT.